This TCR beta chain was recorded in a study of shared clonotypes between healthy human individuals. DNA at around 200 ng, 25,000 to 35,000 T cell genomes, went into sorted-subset replicate PCRs. The method was immunoSEQ multiplex PCR; TCRdb's version includes in-frame clones alone and lacks a portion of them. The sample shows millions of clones, just over 90% of them seen only once. The V gene's germline CDR1 is LNHDA and CDR2 SQIVND (reference sequence). This CDR3 has 15 amino acids. The J segment lost 5 bases and the V segment lost 5 bases, leaving 7 bases of the junction unmatched. CD45RO negativity and positive selection for CCR7 defined naive CD8 cells, a population that excluded terminally differentiated effector memory CD45RA+ cells.

The TCR sequence derives from a man between 18 and 29 years old in good health. Some clones in this sample may be carry-over from other donors' samples. This chain uses TRBV19 with TRBJ2-5; 11 positions match TRBD2. The sample consisted of naive CD8+ T cells from PBMCs. CDR3 sequence: CASSSRLAGLETQYF. The CDR3 DNA follows: TGTGCCAGTAGTTCTCGACTAGCGGGGCTGGAGACCCAGTACTTC.